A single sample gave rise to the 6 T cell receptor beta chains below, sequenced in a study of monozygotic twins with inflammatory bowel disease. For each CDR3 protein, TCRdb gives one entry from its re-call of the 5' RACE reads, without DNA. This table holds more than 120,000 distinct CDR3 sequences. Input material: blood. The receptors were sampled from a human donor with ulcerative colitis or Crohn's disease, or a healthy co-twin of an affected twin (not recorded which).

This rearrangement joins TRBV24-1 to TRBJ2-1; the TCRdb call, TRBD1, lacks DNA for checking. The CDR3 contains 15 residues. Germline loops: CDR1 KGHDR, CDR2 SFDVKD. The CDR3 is CATSDLTGGNNEQFF.

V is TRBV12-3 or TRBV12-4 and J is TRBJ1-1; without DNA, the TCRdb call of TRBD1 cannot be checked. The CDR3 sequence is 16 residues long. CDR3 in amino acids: CASSPTPGTRYTEAFF.

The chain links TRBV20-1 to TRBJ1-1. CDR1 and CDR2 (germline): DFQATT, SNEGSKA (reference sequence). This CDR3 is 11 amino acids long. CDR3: CSAQNPLEAFF.

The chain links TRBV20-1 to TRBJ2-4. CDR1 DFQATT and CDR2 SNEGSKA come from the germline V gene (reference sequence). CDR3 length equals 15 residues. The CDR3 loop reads CSARDLSRTKNIQYF.

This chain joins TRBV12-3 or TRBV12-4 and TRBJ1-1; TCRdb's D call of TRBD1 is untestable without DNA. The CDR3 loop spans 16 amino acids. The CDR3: CASSPQAGTMNTEAFF.

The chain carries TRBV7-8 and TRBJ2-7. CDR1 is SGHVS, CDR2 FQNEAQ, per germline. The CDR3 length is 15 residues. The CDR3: CASSLDPGGPYEQYF.